A selection of T cell receptor beta chains follows, all from one sample in a study of OX40 agonist ivuxolimab in advanced cancers. Sequenced by immunoSEQ multiplex PCR; TCRdb stores in-frame clones only, minus some. Of approximately 61,000 clones in the sample, approximately 90% are singletons; the top ten hold less than 0.45%. The sequencing here drew on CD4+ or CD8+ T cells sorted from blood, taken in a trial of the OX40 agonist ivuxolimab. These receptor sequences come from an adult with an advanced solid tumor such as melanoma, head and neck, liver or kidney cancer. CDR3s include the opening cysteine and the closing phenylalanine or tryptophan. A D gene is named only where the DNA matches it firmly. Part of the rows lack a size; the others show once, few, many or a class for expanded clones.

j_gene: TRBJ2-7
abundance: .
v_gene: TRBV19
d_gene: TRBD1
CDR3aa: CASSIDDRVRPYEQYF
CDR3nt: TGTGCCAGTAGTATAGACGACAGGGTGAGGCCCTACGAGCAGTACTTC

j_gene: TRBJ1-2
abundance: .
v_gene: TRBV12-5
d_gene: .
CDR3aa: CASGSSPGRSYGYTF
CDR3nt: TGTGCTAGTGGTTCCTCACCCGGAAGGAGCTATGGCTACACCTTC

j_gene: TRBJ1-6
abundance: .
v_gene: TRBV27
d_gene: .
CDR3aa: CASSFSAGKTLTSSYNSPLHF
CDR3nt: TGTGCCAGCAGTTTCTCGGCGGGAAAAACTTTAACGAGCTCCTATAATTCACCCCTCCACTTT

j_gene: TRBJ2-1
abundance: .
v_gene: TRBV10-3
d_gene: TRBD2
CDR3aa: CAIRDSGGTYNEQFF
CDR3nt: TGTGCCATCAGAGATAGCGGGGGAACCTACAATGAGCAGTTCTTC

j_gene: TRBJ2-2
abundance: .
v_gene: TRBV10-3
d_gene: TRBD2
CDR3aa: CAISDPLVSGVTGELFF
CDR3nt: TGTGCCATCAGTGACCCCTTGGTTAGCGGGGTGACCGGGGAGCTGTTTTTT

j_gene: TRBJ2-5
abundance: .
v_gene: TRBV30
d_gene: TRBD2
CDR3aa: CAWSVRTSPETQYF
CDR3nt: TGTGCCTGGAGCGTGAGGACTAGCCCCGAGACCCAGTACTTC

j_gene: TRBJ1-1
abundance: .
v_gene: TRBV7-2
d_gene: .
CDR3aa: CASSSAIEAFF
CDR3nt: TGTGCCAGCAGTTCCGCTATCGAAGCTTTCTTT

j_gene: TRBJ2-5
abundance: .
v_gene: TRBV7-2
d_gene: .
CDR3aa: CASSLVRGGIETQYF
CDR3nt: TGTGCCAGCAGCCTCGTCAGGGGAGGCATCGAGACCCAGTACTTC

j_gene: TRBJ1-6
abundance: .
v_gene: TRBV14
d_gene: TRBD1
CDR3aa: CASSPDNRGNSPLHF
CDR3nt: TGTGCCAGCAGCCCAGATAACAGGGGTAATTCACCCCTCCACTTT

j_gene: TRBJ1-2
abundance: .
v_gene: TRBV9
d_gene: .
CDR3aa: CASSPSGGRPAYGYTF
CDR3nt: TGTGCCAGCAGCCCCAGCGGGGGGAGACCAGCGTATGGCTACACCTTC

j_gene: TRBJ1-2
abundance: .
v_gene: TRBV19
d_gene: TRBD1
CDR3aa: CAAGTGSVVLYGYTF
CDR3nt: TGTGCCGCTGGGACAGGGTCTGTCGTACTATATGGCTACACCTTC

j_gene: TRBJ1-4
abundance: .
v_gene: TRBV18
d_gene: TRBD1
CDR3aa: CASSPLQGIGEKLFF
CDR3nt: TGTGCCAGCTCACCCCTACAGGGGATAGGGGAAAAACTGTTTTTT

j_gene: TRBJ1-3
abundance: once
v_gene: TRBV30
d_gene: .
CDR3aa: CAWRRGQSSGNTIYF
CDR3nt: TGTGCCTGGAGGAGGGGTCAGAGCTCTGGAAACACCATATATTTT

j_gene: TRBJ1-2
abundance: .
v_gene: TRBV13
d_gene: .
CDR3aa: CASSTPQAQYGYTF
CDR3nt: TGTGCCAGCTCGACGCCGCAGGCGCAGTATGGCTACACCTTC

j_gene: TRBJ2-3
abundance: .
v_gene: TRBV10-2
d_gene: TRBD2
CDR3aa: CASSRAGAITDTQYF
CDR3nt: TGCGCCAGCAGTCGAGCGGGGGCCATCACAGATACGCAGTATTTT

j_gene: TRBJ2-6
abundance: once
v_gene: TRBV2
d_gene: .
CDR3aa: CAAGTARSGANVLTF
CDR3nt: TGTGCCGCGGGTACGGCTCGATCTGGGGCCAACGTCCTGACTTTC

j_gene: TRBJ1-2
abundance: .
v_gene: TRBV6-5
d_gene: .
CDR3aa: CASSPDRMNYGYTF
CDR3nt: TGTGCCAGCAGTCCCGACAGGATGAATTATGGCTACACCTTC

j_gene: TRBJ1-1
abundance: .
v_gene: TRBV29-1
d_gene: .
CDR3aa: CSATSNLNTEAFF
CDR3nt: TGCAGCGCTACCAGCAACTTGAACACTGAAGCTTTCTTT

j_gene: TRBJ1-1
abundance: .
v_gene: TRBV7-6
d_gene: .
CDR3aa: CASSYRQLDTEAFF
CDR3nt: TGTGCCAGCAGCTACCGACAGTTAGACACTGAAGCTTTCTTT

j_gene: TRBJ1-3
abundance: .
v_gene: TRBV6-6
d_gene: TRBD1
CDR3aa: CASSGLTGTTGNTIYF
CDR3nt: TGTGCCAGCAGTGGGCTGACAGGGACGACTGGAAACACCATATATTTT

j_gene: TRBJ2-1
abundance: .
v_gene: TRBV5-4
d_gene: .
CDR3aa: CASSLAGVSSYNEQFF
CDR3nt: TGTGCCAGCAGCTTGGCGGGGGTAAGCTCCTACAATGAGCAGTTCTTC

j_gene: TRBJ2-7
abundance: .
v_gene: TRBV6-5
d_gene: .
CDR3aa: CASTDSGLEQYF
CDR3nt: TGTGCCAGCACGGACAGCGGGCTCGAGCAGTACTTC

j_gene: TRBJ1-1
abundance: .
v_gene: TRBV7-9
d_gene: TRBD1
CDR3aa: CASSLAGGWNTEAFF
CDR3nt: TGTGCCAGCAGCTTGGCAGGGGGTTGGAACACTGAAGCTTTCTTT

j_gene: TRBJ2-6
abundance: .
v_gene: TRBV2
d_gene: .
CDR3aa: CASSEALRPGPGANVLTF
CDR3nt: TGTGCCAGCAGTGAAGCGCTCCGCCCAGGGCCTGGGGCCAACGTCCTGACTTTC

j_gene: TRBJ1-2
abundance: once
v_gene: TRBV19
d_gene: .
CDR3aa: CASSPRQTRSLIYGYTF
CDR3nt: TGTGCCAGTAGTCCCCGACAGACCCGCAGTCTGATCTATGGCTACACCTTC

j_gene: TRBJ2-3
abundance: .
v_gene: TRBV29-1
d_gene: TRBD2
CDR3aa: CSVSTSGGAKDTQYF
CDR3nt: TGCAGCGTCTCGACTAGCGGGGGGGCGAAGGATACGCAGTATTTT

j_gene: TRBJ1-1
abundance: .
v_gene: TRBV6-6
d_gene: .
CDR3aa: CASSLTGGGAFF
CDR3nt: TGTGCCAGCAGCCTGACAGGCGGGGGGGCTTTCTTT

j_gene: TRBJ2-6
abundance: .
v_gene: TRBV6-5
d_gene: TRBD1
CDR3aa: CASRLQGPGANVLTF
CDR3nt: TGTGCCAGCAGGCTACAGGGGCCAGGGGCCAACGTCCTGACTTTC

j_gene: TRBJ1-5
abundance: .
v_gene: TRBV7-2
d_gene: .
CDR3aa: CASSLVGGRSNQPQHF
CDR3nt: TGTGCCAGCAGCTTAGTAGGGGGTCGGAGCAATCAGCCCCAGCATTTT

j_gene: TRBJ2-2
abundance: .
v_gene: TRBV2
d_gene: .
CDR3aa: CASSDRGHTGELFF
CDR3nt: TGTGCCAGCAGTGACCGGGGGCACACCGGGGAGCTGTTTTTT

j_gene: TRBJ1-1
abundance: once
v_gene: TRBV18
d_gene: TRBD1
CDR3aa: CASSPGTGVLNTEAFF
CDR3nt: TGTGCCAGCTCACCCGGGACAGGGGTGTTGAACACTGAAGCTTTCTTT

j_gene: TRBJ2-7
abundance: .
v_gene: TRBV5-1
d_gene: .
CDR3aa: CASSSHSGGGPEQYF
CDR3nt: TGCGCCAGCAGCTCCCACTCAGGGGGAGGCCCCGAGCAGTACTTC

j_gene: TRBJ1-5
abundance: once
v_gene: TRBV9
d_gene: .
CDR3aa: CASSVEPNQPQHF
CDR3nt: TGTGCCAGCAGCGTAGAACCGAATCAGCCCCAGCATTTT

j_gene: TRBJ2-1
abundance: .
v_gene: TRBV27
d_gene: TRBD2
CDR3aa: CASSLVMRLAGNNEQFF
CDR3nt: TGTGCCAGCAGTTTAGTGATGAGACTAGCGGGGAACAATGAGCAGTTCTTC

j_gene: TRBJ2-5
abundance: .
v_gene: TRBV2
d_gene: TRBD2
CDR3aa: CASSERAGGPETQYF
CDR3nt: TGTGCCAGCAGTGAACGAGCGGGGGGGCCTGAGACCCAGTACTTC

j_gene: TRBJ2-1
abundance: .
v_gene: TRBV7-8
d_gene: TRBD2
CDR3aa: CASREGRGNFNEQFF
CDR3nt: TGTGCCAGCAGGGAGGGGCGGGGGAATTTCAATGAGCAGTTCTTC

j_gene: TRBJ1-3
abundance: .
v_gene: TRBV6-1
d_gene: TRBD1
CDR3aa: CASKSAGGDGNTIYF
CDR3nt: TGTGCCAGCAAATCAGCAGGGGGCGACGGAAACACCATATATTTT

j_gene: TRBJ1-1
abundance: .
v_gene: TRBV5-8
d_gene: TRBD1
CDR3aa: CASGGQELNTEAFF
CDR3nt: TGTGCCAGCGGCGGACAGGAGCTGAACACTGAAGCTTTCTTT

j_gene: TRBJ1-1
abundance: .
v_gene: TRBV9
d_gene: .
CDR3aa: CASSVGVAGSADAFF
CDR3nt: TGTGCCAGCAGCGTAGGAGTAGCAGGGAGTGCTGACGCTTTCTTT

j_gene: TRBJ1-2
abundance: .
v_gene: TRBV2
d_gene: .
CDR3aa: CASSALSVGGYTF
CDR3nt: TGTGCCAGCAGTGCCCTCTCGGTCGGTGGCTACACCTTC

j_gene: TRBJ1-4
abundance: .
v_gene: TRBV11-1
d_gene: .
CDR3aa: CASSPGRLGEKLFF
CDR3nt: TGTGCCAGCAGCCCCGGTAGGCTAGGTGAAAAACTGTTTTTT

j_gene: TRBJ1-3
abundance: .
v_gene: TRBV10-3
d_gene: .
CDR3aa: CAISAGQSSGNTIYF
CDR3nt: TGTGCCATCAGTGCGGGGCAGAGCTCTGGAAACACCATATATTTT

j_gene: TRBJ1-1
abundance: once
v_gene: TRBV7-8
d_gene: .
CDR3aa: CASSLALRTAALNTEAFF
CDR3nt: TGTGCCAGCAGCTTAGCGCTCAGGACAGCCGCGTTGAACACTGAAGCTTTCTTT

j_gene: TRBJ1-1
abundance: few
v_gene: TRBV19
d_gene: .
CDR3aa: CASSATIVNTEAFF
CDR3nt: TGTGCCAGTAGTGCGACGATAGTAAACACTGAAGCTTTCTTT

j_gene: TRBJ1-1
abundance: .
v_gene: TRBV4-2
d_gene: .
CDR3aa: CASSQEATEAFF
CDR3nt: TGTGCCAGCAGCCAAGAAGCCACTGAAGCTTTCTTT

j_gene: TRBJ1-3
abundance: .
v_gene: TRBV7-9
d_gene: .
CDR3aa: CASSLFQYGNTIYF
CDR3nt: TGTGCCAGCAGCTTATTTCAGTATGGAAACACCATATATTTT

j_gene: TRBJ1-5
abundance: .
v_gene: TRBV19
d_gene: TRBD1
CDR3aa: CASRVTGTALNQPQHF
CDR3nt: TGTGCCAGTAGAGTTACCGGGACAGCTCTCAATCAGCCCCAGCATTTT

j_gene: TRBJ2-5
abundance: .
v_gene: TRBV18
d_gene: .
CDR3aa: CASSREETQYF
CDR3nt: TGTGCCAGCTCACGGGAAGAGACCCAGTACTTC

j_gene: TRBJ1-2
abundance: few
v_gene: TRBV11-1
d_gene: .
CDR3aa: CASSYSEGGSGYTF
CDR3nt: TGTGCCAGCAGCTACAGTGAAGGCGGATCTGGCTACACCTTC